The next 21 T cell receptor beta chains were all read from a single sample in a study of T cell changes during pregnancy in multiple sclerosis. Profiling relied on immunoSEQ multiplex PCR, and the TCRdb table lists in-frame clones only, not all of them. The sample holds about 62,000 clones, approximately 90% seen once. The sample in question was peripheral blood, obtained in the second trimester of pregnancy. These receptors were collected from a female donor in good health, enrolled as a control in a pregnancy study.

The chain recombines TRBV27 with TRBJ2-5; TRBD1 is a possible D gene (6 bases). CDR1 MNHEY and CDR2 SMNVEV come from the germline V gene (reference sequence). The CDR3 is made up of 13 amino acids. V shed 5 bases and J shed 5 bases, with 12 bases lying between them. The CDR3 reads CASSTGLTETQYF. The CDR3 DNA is TGTGCCAGCAGTACAGGGTTAACGGAGACCCAGTACTTC.

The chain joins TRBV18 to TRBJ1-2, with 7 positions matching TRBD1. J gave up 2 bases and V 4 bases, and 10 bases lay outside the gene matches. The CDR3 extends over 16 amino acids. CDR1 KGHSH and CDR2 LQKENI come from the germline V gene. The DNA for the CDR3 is TGTGCCAGCTCACGGTCCAGGGGGGAGACAAACTATGGCTACACCTTC. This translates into CASSRSRGETNYGYTF.

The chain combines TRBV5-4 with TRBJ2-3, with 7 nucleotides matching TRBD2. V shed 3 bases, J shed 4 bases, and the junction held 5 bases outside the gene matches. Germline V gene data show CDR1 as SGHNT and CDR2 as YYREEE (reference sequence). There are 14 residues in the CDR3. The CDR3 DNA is TGTGCCAGCAGCTGGCCTAGCGGTTCAGATACGCAGTATTTT. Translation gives CASSWPSGSDTQYF.

CDR3 sequence (DNA): TGTGCGGTCATCACGGGGTTAAATTTCAACGATGAGCAGTTCTTC. The encoded protein is CAVITGLNFNDEQFF. This rearrangement joins TRBV7-9 to TRBJ2-1, with D possibly being TRBD2 (5 bases). Germline V CDR1 and CDR2: SEHNR, FQNEAQ (reference sequence). The CDR3 spans 15 residues.

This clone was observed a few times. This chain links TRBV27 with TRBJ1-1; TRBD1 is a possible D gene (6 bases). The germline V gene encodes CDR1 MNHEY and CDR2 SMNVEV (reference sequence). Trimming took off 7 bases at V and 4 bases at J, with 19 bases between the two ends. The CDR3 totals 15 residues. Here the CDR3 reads CASTAAGEGGTEAFF. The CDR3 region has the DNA TGTGCCAGCACGGCGGCAGGGGAGGGGGGCACTGAAGCTTTCTTT.

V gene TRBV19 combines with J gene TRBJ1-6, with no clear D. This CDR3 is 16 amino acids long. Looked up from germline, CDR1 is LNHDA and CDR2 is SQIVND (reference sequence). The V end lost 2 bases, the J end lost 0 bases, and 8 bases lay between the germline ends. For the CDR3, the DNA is TGTGCCAGTAGTATATTCCTGAGCTCCTATAATTCACCCCTCCACTTT. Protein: CASSIFLSSYNSPLHF.

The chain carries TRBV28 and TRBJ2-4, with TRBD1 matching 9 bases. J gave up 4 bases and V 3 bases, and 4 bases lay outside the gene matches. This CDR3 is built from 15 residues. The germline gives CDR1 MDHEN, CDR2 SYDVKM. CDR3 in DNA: TGTGCCAGCAGTTTGGTGGGACAGGGAAAAAACATTCAGTACTTC. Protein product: CASSLVGQGKNIQYF. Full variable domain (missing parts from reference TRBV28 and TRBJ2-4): DVKVTQSSRYLVKRTGEKVFLECVQDMDHENMFWYRQDPGLGLRLIYFSYDVKMKEKGDIPEGYSVSREKKERFSLILESASTNQTSMYLCASSLVGQGKNIQYFGAGTRLSVL.

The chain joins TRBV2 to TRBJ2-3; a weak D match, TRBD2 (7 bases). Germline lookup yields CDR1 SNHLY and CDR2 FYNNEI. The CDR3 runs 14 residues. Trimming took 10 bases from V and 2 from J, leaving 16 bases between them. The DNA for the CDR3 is TGTGCCACGGAGGGGGGGGGCCTCACAGATACGCAGTATTTT. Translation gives CATEGGGLTDTQYF.

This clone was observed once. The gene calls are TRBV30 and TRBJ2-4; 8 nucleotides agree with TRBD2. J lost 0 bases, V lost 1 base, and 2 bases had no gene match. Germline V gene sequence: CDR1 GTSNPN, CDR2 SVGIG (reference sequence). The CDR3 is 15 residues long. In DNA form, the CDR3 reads TGTGCCTGGAGTGGCGGGGGGTTAGCCAAAAACATTCAGTACTTC. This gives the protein CAWSGGGLAKNIQYF.

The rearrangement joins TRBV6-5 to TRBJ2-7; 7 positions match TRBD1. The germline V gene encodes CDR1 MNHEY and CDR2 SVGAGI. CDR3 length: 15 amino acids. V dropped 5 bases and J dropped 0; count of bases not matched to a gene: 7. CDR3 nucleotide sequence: TGTGCCAGCAGTCCCTGGGACAGTTACTCCTACGAGCAGTACTTC. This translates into CASSPWDSYSYEQYF.

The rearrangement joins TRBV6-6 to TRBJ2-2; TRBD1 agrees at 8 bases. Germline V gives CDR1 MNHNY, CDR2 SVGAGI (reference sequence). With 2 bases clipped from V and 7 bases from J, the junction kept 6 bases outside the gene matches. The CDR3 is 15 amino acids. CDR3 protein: CASSYPRGQGGELFF. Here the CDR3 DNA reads TGTGCCAGCAGTTACCCCAGGGGGCAGGGCGGGGAGCTGTTTTTT.

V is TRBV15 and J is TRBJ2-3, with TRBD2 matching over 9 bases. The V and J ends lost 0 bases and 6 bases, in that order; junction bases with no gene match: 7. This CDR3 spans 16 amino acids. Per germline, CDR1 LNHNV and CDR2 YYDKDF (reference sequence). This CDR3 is CATSRDLLAGEDTQYF. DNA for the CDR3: TGTGCCACCAGCAGAGATCTCTTAGCGGGGGAGGATACGCAGTATTTT. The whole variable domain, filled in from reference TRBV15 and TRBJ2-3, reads DAMVIQNPRYQVTQFGKPVTLSCSQTLNHNVMYWYQQKSSQAPKLLFHYYDKDFNNEADTPDNFQSRRPNTSFCFLDIRSPGLGDTAMYLCATSRDLLAGEDTQYFGPGTRLTVL.

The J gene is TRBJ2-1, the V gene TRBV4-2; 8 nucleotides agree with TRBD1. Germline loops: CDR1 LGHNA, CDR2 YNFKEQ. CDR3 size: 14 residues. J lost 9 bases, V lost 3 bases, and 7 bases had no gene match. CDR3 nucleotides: TGTGCCAGCAGCCACAGGGGGCTCAGTCTTGAGCAGTTCTTC. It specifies CASSHRGLSLEQFF.

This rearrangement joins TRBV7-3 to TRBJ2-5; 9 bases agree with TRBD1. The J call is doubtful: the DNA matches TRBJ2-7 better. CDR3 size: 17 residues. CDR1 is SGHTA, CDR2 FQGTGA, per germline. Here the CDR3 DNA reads TGTGCCAGCAGCTTAGGAACAGGGGGCCTCAGGTCCTACGAGCAGTACTTC. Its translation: CASSLGTGGLRSYEQYF.

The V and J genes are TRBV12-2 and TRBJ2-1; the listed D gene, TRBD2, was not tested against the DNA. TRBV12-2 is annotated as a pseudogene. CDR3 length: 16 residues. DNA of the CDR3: TGTGCAAGTCGGGGGAGAGGCGGGGAGGGTCACAATGAGCAGTTCTTC. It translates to CASRGRGGEGHNEQFF.

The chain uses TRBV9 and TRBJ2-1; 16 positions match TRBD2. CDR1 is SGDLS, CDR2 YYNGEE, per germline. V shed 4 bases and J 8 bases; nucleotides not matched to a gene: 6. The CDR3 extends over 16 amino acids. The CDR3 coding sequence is TGTGCCAGCAGCCCAGGGACTAGCGGGAGGGGTGATGAGCAGTTCTTC. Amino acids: CASSPGTSGRGDEQFF.

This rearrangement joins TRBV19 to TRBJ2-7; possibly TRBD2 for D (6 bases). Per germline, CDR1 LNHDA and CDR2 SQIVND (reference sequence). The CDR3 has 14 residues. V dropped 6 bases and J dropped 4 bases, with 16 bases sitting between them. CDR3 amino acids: CASSHTGLPYEQYF. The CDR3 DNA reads TGTGCCAGTAGCCATACCGGACTACCTTACGAGCAGTACTTC.

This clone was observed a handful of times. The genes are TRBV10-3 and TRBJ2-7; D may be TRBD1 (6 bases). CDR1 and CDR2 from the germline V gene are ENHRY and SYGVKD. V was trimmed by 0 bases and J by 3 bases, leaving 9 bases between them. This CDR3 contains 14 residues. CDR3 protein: CAISESGQYYEQYF. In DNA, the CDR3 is TGTGCCATCAGTGAGTCTGGACAGTACTACGAGCAGTACTTC.

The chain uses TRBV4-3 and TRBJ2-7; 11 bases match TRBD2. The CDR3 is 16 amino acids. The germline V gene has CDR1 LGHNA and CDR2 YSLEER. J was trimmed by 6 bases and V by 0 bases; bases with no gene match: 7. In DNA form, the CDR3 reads TGCGCCAGCAGCCAAGATGCGGCTAGCGGGAGGAGCGAGCAGTACTTC. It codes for CASSQDAASGRSEQYF.

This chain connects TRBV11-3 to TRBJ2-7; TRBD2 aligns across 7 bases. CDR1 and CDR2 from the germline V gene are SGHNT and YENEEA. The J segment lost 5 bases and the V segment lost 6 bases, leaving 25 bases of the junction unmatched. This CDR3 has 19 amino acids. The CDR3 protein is CASSHHPIPGTKRVHEQYF. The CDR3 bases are TGTGCCAGCAGTCACCACCCAATCCCCGGGACTAAAAGGGTCCACGAGCAGTACTTC.

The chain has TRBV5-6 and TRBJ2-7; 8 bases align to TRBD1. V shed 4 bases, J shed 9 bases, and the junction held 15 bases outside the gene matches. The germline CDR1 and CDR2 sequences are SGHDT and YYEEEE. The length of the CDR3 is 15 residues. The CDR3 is CASSEAGTGVLGQYF. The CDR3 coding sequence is TGTGCCAGCAGCGAGGCCGGGACAGGTGTTTTGGGGCAGTACTTC.